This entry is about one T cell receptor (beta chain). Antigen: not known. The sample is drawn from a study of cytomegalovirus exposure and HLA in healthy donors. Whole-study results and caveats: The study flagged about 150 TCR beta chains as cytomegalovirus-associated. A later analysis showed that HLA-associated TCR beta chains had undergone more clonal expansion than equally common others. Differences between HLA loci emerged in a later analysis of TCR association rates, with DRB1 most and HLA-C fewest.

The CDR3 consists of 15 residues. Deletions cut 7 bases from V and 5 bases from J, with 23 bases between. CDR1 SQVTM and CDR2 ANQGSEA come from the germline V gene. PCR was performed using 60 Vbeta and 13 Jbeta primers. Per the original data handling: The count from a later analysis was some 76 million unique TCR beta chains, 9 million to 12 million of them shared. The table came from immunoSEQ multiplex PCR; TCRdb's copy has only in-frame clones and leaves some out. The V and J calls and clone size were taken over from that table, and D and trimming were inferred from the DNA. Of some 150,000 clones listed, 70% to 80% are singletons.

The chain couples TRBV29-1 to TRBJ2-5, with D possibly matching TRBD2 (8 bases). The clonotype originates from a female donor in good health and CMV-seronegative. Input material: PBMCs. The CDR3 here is CSAEGAPGGSETQYF. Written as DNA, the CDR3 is TGCAGCGCCGAGGGGGCGCCGGGGGGGTCGGAGACCCAGTACTTC.